Described below is a single TCR beta chain sequence and its context. This sample was taken from a study of shared clonotypes between healthy human individuals. Study in general: Each donor contributed plates that comprised three CD4 naive, three CD4 memory, two CD8 naive and one CD8 memory.

Naive CD8 cells comprised CD45RO-negative, CCR7-positively selected cells, excluding terminally differentiated effector memory CD45RA+ cells. The CDR3 runs 14 residues. Trimming took 1 base from V and 0 from J, leaving 5 bases between them. CDR1 MNHNS and CDR2 SASEGT come from the germline V gene. Researchers ran the assay at a deep level. Measured with immunoSEQ multiplex PCR; TCRdb has only the in-frame clones, and not every one. The repertoire holds hundreds of thousands of clones, approximately 97% seen once, with under 0.3% in the top ten. The sequencing sample was made of naive CD8+ T cells sorted from blood. This chain connects TRBV6-1 to TRBJ2-3; D gene ambiguous. The sequence was collected from a man aged 25 to 40 in good health. The CDR3 bases are TGTGCCAGCAGTGAAGTGGGGAGCACAGATACGCAGTATTTT. Translated: CASSEVGSTDTQYF.